This entry lists 2 T cell receptor beta chains sequenced from one sample in a study of shared clonotypes between healthy human individuals. TCRdb keeps only in-frame clones here, not all; method: immunoSEQ multiplex PCR. The sample has about 1 million clones; about 80% are singletons. Material: memory CD4+ T cells sorted from blood. Subset specified: CD45RA-negative fraction. The source is a man between 18 and 29 years old in good health.

The rearrangement uses TRBV7-8 and TRBJ1-2; D is undetermined. Germline V gene lookup returns CDR1 SGHVS and CDR2 FQNEAQ. The CDR3 loop spans 15 amino acids. V dropped 2 bases and J dropped 2 bases, with 12 bases sitting between them. The CDR3 region has the DNA TGTGCCAGCAGCTTATACGAGGCCACCAACTATGGCTACACCTTC. Its translation: CASSLYEATNYGYTF.

This chain joins TRBV11-2 and TRBJ2-7; TRBD2 matches 11 bases. Germline V gives CDR1 SGHAT, CDR2 FQNNGV. The trim removed 3 bases at V and 7 bases at J, leaving 11 bases unmatched. This CDR3 comprises 16 residues. CDR3 sequence (DNA): TGTGCCAGCAGCTTCCCACTAGCGGGAGCAAGAGGAGAGCAGTACTTC. This translates into CASSFPLAGARGEQYF.